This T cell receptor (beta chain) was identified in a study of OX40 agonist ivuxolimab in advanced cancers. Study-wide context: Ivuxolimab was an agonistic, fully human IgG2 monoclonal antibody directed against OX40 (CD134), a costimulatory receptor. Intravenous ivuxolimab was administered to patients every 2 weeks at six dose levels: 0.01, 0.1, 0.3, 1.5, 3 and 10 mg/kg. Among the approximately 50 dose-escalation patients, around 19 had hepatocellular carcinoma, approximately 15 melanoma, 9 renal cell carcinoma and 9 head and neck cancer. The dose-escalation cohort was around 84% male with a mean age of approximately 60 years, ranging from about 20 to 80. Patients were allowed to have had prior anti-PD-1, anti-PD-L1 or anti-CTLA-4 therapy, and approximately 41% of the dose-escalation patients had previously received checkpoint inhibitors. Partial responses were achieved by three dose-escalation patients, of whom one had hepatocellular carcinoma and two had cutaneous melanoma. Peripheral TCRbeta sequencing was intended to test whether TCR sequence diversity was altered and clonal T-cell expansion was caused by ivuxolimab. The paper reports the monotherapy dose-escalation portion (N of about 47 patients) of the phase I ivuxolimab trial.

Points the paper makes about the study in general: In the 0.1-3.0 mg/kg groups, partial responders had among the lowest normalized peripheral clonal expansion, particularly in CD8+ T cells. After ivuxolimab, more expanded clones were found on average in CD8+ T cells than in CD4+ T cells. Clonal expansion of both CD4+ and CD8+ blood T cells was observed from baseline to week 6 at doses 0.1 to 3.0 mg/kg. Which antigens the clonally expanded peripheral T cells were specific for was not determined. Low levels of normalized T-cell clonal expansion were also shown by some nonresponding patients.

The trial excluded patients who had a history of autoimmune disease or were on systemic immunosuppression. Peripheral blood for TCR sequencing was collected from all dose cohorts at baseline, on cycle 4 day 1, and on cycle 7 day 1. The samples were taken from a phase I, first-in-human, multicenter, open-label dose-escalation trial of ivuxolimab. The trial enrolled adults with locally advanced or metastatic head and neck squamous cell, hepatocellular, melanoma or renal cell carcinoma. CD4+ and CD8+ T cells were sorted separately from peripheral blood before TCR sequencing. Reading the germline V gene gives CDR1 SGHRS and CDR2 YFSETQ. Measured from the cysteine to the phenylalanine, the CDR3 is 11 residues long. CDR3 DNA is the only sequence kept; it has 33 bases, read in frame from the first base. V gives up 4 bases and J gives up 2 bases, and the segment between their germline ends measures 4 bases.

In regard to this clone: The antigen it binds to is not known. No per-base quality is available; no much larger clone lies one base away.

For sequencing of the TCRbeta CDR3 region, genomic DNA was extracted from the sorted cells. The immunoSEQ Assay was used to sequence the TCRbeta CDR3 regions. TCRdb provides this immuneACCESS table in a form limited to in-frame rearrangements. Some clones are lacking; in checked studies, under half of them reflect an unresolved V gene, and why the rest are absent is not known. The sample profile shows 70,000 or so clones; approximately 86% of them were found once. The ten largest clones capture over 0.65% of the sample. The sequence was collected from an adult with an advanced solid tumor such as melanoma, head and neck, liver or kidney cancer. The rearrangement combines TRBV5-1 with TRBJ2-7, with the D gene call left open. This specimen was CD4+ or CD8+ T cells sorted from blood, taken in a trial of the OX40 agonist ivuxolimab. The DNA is TGCGCCAGCAGCACCGCCTACGAGCAGTACTTC. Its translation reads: CASSTAYEQYF.